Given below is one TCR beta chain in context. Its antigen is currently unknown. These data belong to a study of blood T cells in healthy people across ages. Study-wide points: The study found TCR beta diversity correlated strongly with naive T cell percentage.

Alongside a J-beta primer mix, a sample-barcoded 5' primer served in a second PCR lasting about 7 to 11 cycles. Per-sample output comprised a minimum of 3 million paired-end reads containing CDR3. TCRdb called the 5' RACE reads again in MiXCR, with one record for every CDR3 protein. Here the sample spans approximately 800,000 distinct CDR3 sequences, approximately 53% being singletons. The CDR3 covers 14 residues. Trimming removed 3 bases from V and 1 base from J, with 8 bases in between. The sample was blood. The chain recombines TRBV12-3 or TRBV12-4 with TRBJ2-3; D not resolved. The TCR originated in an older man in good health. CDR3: CASSLSHGTDTQYF. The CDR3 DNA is TGTGCCAGCAGTTTGTCCCATGGCACAGATACGCAGTATTTT.